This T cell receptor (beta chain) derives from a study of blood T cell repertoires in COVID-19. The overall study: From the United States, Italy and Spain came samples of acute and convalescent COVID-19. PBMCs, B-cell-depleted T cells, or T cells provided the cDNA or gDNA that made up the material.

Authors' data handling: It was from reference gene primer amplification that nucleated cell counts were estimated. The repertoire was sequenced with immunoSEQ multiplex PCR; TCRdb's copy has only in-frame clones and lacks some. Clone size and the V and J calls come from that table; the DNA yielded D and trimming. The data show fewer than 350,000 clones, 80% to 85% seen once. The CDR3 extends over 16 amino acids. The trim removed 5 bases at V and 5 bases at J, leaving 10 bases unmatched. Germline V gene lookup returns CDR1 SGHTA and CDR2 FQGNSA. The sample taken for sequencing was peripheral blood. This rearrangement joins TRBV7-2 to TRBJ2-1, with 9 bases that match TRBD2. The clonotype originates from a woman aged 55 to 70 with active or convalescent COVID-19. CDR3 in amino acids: CASSPARLAVDNEQFF. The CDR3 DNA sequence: TGTGCCAGCAGCCCGGCTCGACTAGCGGTGGACAATGAGCAGTTCTTC. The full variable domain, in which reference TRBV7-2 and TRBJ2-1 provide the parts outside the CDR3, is GAGVSQSPSNKVTEKGKDVELRCDPISGHTALYWYRQSLGQGLEFLIYFQGNSAPDKSGLPSDRFSAERTGGSVSTLTIQRTQQEDSAVYLCASSPARLAVDNEQFFGPGTRLTVL.